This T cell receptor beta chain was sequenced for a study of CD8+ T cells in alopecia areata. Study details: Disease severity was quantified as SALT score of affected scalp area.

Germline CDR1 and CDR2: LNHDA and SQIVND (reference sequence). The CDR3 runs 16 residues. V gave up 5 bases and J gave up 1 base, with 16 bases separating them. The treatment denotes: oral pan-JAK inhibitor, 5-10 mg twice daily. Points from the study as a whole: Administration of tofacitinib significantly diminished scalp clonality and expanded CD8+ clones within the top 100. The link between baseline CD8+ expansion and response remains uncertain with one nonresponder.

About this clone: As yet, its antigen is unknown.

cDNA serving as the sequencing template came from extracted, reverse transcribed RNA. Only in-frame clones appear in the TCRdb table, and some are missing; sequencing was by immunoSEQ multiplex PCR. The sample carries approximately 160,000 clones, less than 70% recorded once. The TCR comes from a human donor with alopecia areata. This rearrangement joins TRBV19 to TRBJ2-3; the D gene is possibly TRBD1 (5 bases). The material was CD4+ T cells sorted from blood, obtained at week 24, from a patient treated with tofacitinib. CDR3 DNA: TGTGCCAGTAGTCTACGGTCGGTAGGGGGCACAGATACGCAGTATTTT. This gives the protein CASSLRSVGGTDTQYF.